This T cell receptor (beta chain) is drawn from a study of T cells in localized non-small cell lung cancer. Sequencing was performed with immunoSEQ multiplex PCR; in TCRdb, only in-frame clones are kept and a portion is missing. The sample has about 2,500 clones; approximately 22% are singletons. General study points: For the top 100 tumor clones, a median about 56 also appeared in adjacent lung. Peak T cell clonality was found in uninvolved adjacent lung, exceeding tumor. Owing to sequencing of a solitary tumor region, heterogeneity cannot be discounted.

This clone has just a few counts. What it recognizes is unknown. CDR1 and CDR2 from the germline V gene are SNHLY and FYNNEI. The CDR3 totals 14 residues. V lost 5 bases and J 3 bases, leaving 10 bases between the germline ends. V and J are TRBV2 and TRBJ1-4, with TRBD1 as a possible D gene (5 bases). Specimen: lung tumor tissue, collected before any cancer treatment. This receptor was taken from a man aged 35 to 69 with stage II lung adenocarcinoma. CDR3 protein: CASSLGVANEKLFF. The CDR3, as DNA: TGTGCCAGCAGTTTAGGGGTAGCTAATGAAAAACTGTTTTTT. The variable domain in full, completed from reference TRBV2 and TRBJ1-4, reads EPEVTQTPSHQVTQMGQEVILRCVPISNHLYFYWYRQILGQKVEFLVSFYNNEISEKSEIFDDQFSVERPDGSNFTLKIRSTKLEDSAMYFCASSLGVANEKLFFGSGTQLSVL.